The next 23 T cell receptor beta chains were all read from a single sample in a study of OX40 agonist ivuxolimab in advanced cancers. Profiling relied on immunoSEQ multiplex PCR, and the TCRdb table lists in-frame clones only, not all of them. In the table there are 75,000 to 100,000 clones, 80% to 90% of which are singletons. Here the sequenced sample was CD4+ or CD8+ T cells sorted from blood, taken in a trial of the OX40 agonist ivuxolimab. The receptor source for this set is an adult with an advanced solid tumor such as melanoma, head and neck, liver or kidney cancer.

The chain couples TRBV6-6 to TRBJ1-5; D unresolved. CDR1 MNHNY and CDR2 SVGAGI come from the germline V gene (reference sequence). The CDR3 loop spans 14 amino acids. V lost 7 bases to trimming and J lost 0 bases, with 10 bases between them. The CDR3 protein is CASIAADSNQPQHF. In DNA form, the CDR3 reads TGTGCCAGCATCGCGGCAGATAGCAATCAGCCCCAGCATTTT.

This clone was recorded once. This chain uses TRBV7-2 with TRBJ1-1; possibly TRBD1 for D (5 bases). The CDR3 spans 15 residues. The germline V gene encodes CDR1 SGHTA and CDR2 FQGNSA. Deletions cut 1 base from V and 9 bases from J, with 18 bases between. The CDR3 region has the DNA TGTGCCAGCAGCTTAGTCCGGGACGGGAGACACCAAGCTTTCTTT. Encoded protein: CASSLVRDGRHQAFF.

The chain links TRBV7-9 to TRBJ1-5; perhaps TRBD1 as D (6 bases). Germline loops: CDR1 SEHNR, CDR2 FQNEAQ (reference sequence). The CDR3 is made up of 16 amino acids. Trimming removed 5 bases at V and 5 bases at J, with 19 bases between. The CDR3 nucleotides are TGTGCCAGCAGCCCAGGACAGAGCTCGGGGGATCAGCCCCAGCATTTT. Its translation is CASSPGQSSGDQPQHF.

The chain is built from TRBV5-8 and TRBJ2-1, with 7 bases aligning to TRBD1. The CDR3 runs 12 residues. The V segment lost 4 bases and the J segment 5 bases; nucleotides outside the gene matches: 0. Germline V CDR1 and CDR2: SGHTS, YDEGEE. Written as DNA, the CDR3 is TGTGCCAGCAGCAGGGGGCACAATGAGCAGTTCTTC. It encodes CASSRGHNEQFF. The variable domain in full, completed from reference TRBV5-8 and TRBJ2-1, reads EAGVTQSPTHLIKTRGQQATLRCSPISGHTSVYWYQQALGLGLQFLLWYDEGEERNRGNFPPRFSGRQFPNYSSELNVNALELEDSALYLCASSRGHNEQFFGPGTRLTVL.

The V and J genes are TRBV6-5 and TRBJ1-6; TRBD1 is a possible D gene (5 bases). This CDR3 has 15 residues. V lost 3 bases to trimming and J lost 8 bases, with 14 bases between them. Germline V gives CDR1 MNHEY, CDR2 SVGAGI. CDR3: CASSYMAGHDSPLHF. CDR3 bases: TGTGCCAGCAGTTATATGGCAGGGCATGATTCACCCCTCCACTTT.

This clone was seen more than once but under ten times. The chain recombines TRBV7-9 with TRBJ1-2; D unresolved. The germline V gene has CDR1 SEHNR and CDR2 FQNEAQ (reference sequence). This CDR3 spans 12 amino acids. Trimming pared 5 bases from V and 5 bases from J, leaving 9 bases between. Here the CDR3 DNA reads TGTGCCAGCAGCACTGATGGGTATGGCTACACCTTC. Amino acids: CASSTDGYGYTF.

This clone was observed a handful of times. This chain links TRBV29-1 with TRBJ2-2; 11 nucleotides align to TRBD2. Per germline, CDR1 SQVTM and CDR2 ANQGSEA. The J segment lost 7 bases and the V segment lost 7 bases, leaving 8 bases of the junction unmatched. The CDR3 spans 14 residues. Here the CDR3 DNA reads TGCAGCGCTAATAGCGGGAGGGCCGGCGGGGAGCTGTTTTTT. Translation: CSANSGRAGGELFF.

The chain uses TRBV7-9 and TRBJ2-1; 7 bases agree with TRBD2. The length of the CDR3 is 16 residues. Germline V lookup: CDR1 SEHNR, CDR2 FQNEAQ (reference sequence). V lost 1 base, J lost 4 bases, and 7 bases stayed unmatched. CDR3 protein: CASSLVLAALYNEQFF. In DNA form, the CDR3 reads TGTGCCAGCAGCTTAGTGCTAGCGGCCCTGTACAATGAGCAGTTCTTC.

The chain carries TRBV10-3 and TRBJ2-7; D remains unclear. The V end was cut by 8 bases, the J end by 3 bases, with 14 bases between. The CDR3 spans 13 residues. The germline gives CDR1 ENHRY, CDR2 SYGVKD. In DNA, the CDR3 is TGTGCCATCTCCGACCGGGCCCGCTACGAGCAGTACTTC. It encodes CAISDRARYEQYF.

Only a few counts were recorded for this clone. This rearrangement joins TRBV11-2 to TRBJ1-2, with TRBD1 identical over 11 bases. CDR3 size: 17 residues. Germline CDR1 SGHAT, CDR2 FQNNGV. Losses at the gene ends were 5 bases for V and 6 bases for J; bases not matched to a gene: 14. CDR3 residues: CASSNGAIPGQGDGYTF. CDR3 DNA: TGTGCCAGCAGCAACGGGGCCATCCCGGGACAGGGGGATGGCTACACCTTC.

This chain links TRBV19 with TRBJ1-6; weak D call: TRBD1 (6 bases). The V gene lost 3 bases and the J gene lost 7 bases, with 13 bases spanning the gap. CDR1 and CDR2 (germline): LNHDA, SQIVND (reference sequence). This CDR3 spans 15 amino acids. CDR3 amino acids: CASSINRGRNSPLHF. The DNA of the CDR3 is TGTGCCAGTAGTATCAACCGGGGGCGGAATTCACCCCTCCACTTT.

The rearrangement uses TRBV5-1 and TRBJ1-1; the D gene is possibly TRBD1 (5 bases). CDR1 is SGHRS, CDR2 YFSETQ, per germline. V dropped 0 bases and J dropped 5 bases, with 11 bases sitting between them. This CDR3 contains 14 residues. The CDR3 spells CASSLAVGRTEAFF. In nucleotides, the CDR3 is TGCGCCAGCAGCTTGGCCGTGGGGCGGACTGAAGCTTTCTTT. The complete variable domain, with remaining parts taken from reference TRBV5-1 and TRBJ1-1, reads KAGVTQTPRYLIKTRGQQVTLSCSPISGHRSVSWYQQTPGQGLQFLFEYFSETQRNKGNFPGRFSGRQFSNSRSEMNVSTLELGDSALYLCASSLAVGRTEAFFGQGTRLTVV.

This clone was picked up one time. The V and J genes are TRBV7-2 and TRBJ1-2, with 9 bases lining up with TRBD1. This CDR3 spans 13 amino acids. Germline V lookup: CDR1 SGHTA, CDR2 FQGNSA. V lost 3 bases and J lost 11; bases outside the gene matches: 7. CDR3 coding DNA: TGTGCCAGCAGCTTCGGGGACAGGGACGTATACACCTTC. It encodes CASSFGDRDVYTF.

This chain uses TRBV11-3 with TRBJ2-3; 9 nucleotides align to TRBD1. Per the germline V gene, CDR1 is SGHNT and CDR2 is YENEEA. V shed 5 bases and J 4 bases; nucleotides not matched to a gene: 10. CDR3 size: 16 residues. The CDR3 protein is CASSTRTGAMADTQYF. CDR3 DNA: TGTGCCAGCAGCACAAGGACAGGGGCTATGGCAGATACGCAGTATTTT.

This clone was counted only a few times. The V and J genes are TRBV14 and TRBJ1-3, with 7 bases that match TRBD1. Germline CDR1 reads SGHDN; CDR2 reads FVKESK. The CDR3 length is 17 residues. The ends lost 4 bases at V and 0 bases at J; junction bases unmatched: 9. CDR3 coding DNA: TGTGCCAGCAGCCGTGAAGGGGGCCGTAGCTCTGGAAACACCATATATTTT. Protein: CASSREGGRSSGNTIYF.

This chain joins TRBV7-9 and TRBJ2-5, with D perhaps TRBD1 or TRBD2 (5 bases each). V was trimmed by 5 bases and J by 5 bases, leaving 15 bases between them. From germline, CDR1 is SEHNR and CDR2 FQNEAQ (reference sequence). CDR3 length: 14 amino acids. The CDR3 DNA is TGTGCCAGCAGCCTAACTTCGGGGCGGGAGACCCAGTACTTC. The encoded protein is CASSLTSGRETQYF.

J is TRBJ2-7 and V is TRBV7-2; D is unclear. Between the trimmed V and J ends, which lost 1 base and 6 bases, there was a span of 10 bases. This CDR3 spans 13 amino acids. Germline loops: CDR1 SGHTA, CDR2 FQGNSA. Here the CDR3 DNA reads TGTGCCAGCAGCTTAGAAGGCGCCTTCGAGCAGTACTTC. This gives the protein CASSLEGAFEQYF.

The chain is built from TRBV4-2 and TRBJ2-5; 11 nucleotides line up with TRBD1. V lost 0 bases and J lost 9; bases outside the gene matches: 6. The germline CDR1 and CDR2 sequences are LGHNA and YNFKEQ. The CDR3 totals 15 residues. In DNA form, the CDR3 reads TGTGCCAGCAGCCAAGACGGACAGGGGGCTATGGCCCAGTACTTC. This codes for CASSQDGQGAMAQYF.

This chain joins TRBV30 and TRBJ1-1; D remains unclear. V was shortened by 0 bases and J by 3 bases, with 11 bases between the two germline ends. The CDR3 runs to 14 residues. Germline V gene data show CDR1 as GTSNPN and CDR2 as SVGIG (reference sequence). CDR3 loop: CAWSVSGIYTEAFF. Written as DNA, the CDR3 is TGTGCCTGGAGTGTATCCGGGATCTACACTGAAGCTTTCTTT.

CDR3 region: CASSRMSYEQYF. CDR3 in DNA: TGTGCCAGCAGCCGCATGTCCTACGAGCAGTACTTC. J is TRBJ2-7 and V is TRBV7-2; D uncertain. The germline V gene has CDR1 SGHTA and CDR2 FQGNSA. Trimming took off 5 bases at V and 1 base at J, with 6 bases between the two ends. The CDR3 length is 12 residues.

This chain links TRBV25-1 with TRBJ2-4, with TRBD2 matching 8 bases. Looked up from germline, CDR1 is MGHDK and CDR2 is SYGVNS. The CDR3 spans 17 residues. V was clipped by 2 bases and J by 0 bases; unmatched bases: 6. The CDR3 protein is CASSEPGRGVAKNIQYF. The DNA of the CDR3 is TGTGCCAGCAGTGAACCTGGGCGGGGGGTAGCCAAAAACATTCAGTACTTC.

This chain joins TRBV7-2 and TRBJ2-7; 9 bases map to TRBD1. Germline loops: CDR1 SGHTA, CDR2 FQGNSA. CDR3 length: 15 amino acids. Germline trimming cut 1 base from V and 4 bases from J; bases unmatched to any gene: 5. The CDR3 sequence: CASSLGQGERYEQYF. DNA for the CDR3: TGTGCCAGCAGCTTAGGACAGGGGGAACGGTACGAGCAGTACTTC.

The genes are TRBV21-1 and TRBJ1-1. TRBV21-1 is recorded as a pseudogene. The CDR3 is 13 amino acids. The CDR3 protein is CASSKDGTTEAFF. The CDR3, as DNA: TGTGCCAGCAGCAAAGACGGGACCACTGAAGCTTTCTTT.